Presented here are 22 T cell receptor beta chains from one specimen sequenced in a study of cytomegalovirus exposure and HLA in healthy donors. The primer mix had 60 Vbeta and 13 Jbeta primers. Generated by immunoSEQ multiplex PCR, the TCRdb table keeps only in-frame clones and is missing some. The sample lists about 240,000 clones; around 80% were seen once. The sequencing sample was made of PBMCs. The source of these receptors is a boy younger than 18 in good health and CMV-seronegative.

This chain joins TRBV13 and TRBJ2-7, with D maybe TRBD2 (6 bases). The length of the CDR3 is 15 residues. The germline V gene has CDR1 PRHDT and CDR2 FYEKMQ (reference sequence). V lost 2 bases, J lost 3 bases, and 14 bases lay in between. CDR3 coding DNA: TGTGCCAGCAGCTTACGAGGGACTTATATCTACGAGCAGTACTTC. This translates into CASSLRGTYIYEQYF. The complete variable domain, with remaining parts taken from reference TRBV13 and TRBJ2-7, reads AAGVIQSPRHLIKEKRETATLKCYPIPRHDTVYWYQQGPGQDPQFLISFYEKMQSDKGSIPDRFSAQQFSDYHSELNMSSLELGDSALYFCASSLRGTYIYEQYFGPGTRLTVT.

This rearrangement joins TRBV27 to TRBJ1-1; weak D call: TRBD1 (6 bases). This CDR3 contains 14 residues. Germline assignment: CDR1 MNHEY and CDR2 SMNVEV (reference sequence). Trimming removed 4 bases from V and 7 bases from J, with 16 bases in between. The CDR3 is CASSWQGKPFEAFF. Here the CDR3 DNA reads TGTGCCAGCAGTTGGCAGGGGAAACCATTTGAAGCTTTCTTT.

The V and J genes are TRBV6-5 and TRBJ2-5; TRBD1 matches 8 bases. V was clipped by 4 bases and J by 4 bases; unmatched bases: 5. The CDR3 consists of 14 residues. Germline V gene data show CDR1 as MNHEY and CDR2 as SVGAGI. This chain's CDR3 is CASSLDRDRETQYF. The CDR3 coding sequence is TGTGCCAGCAGTTTGGACAGGGACCGAGAGACCCAGTACTTC.

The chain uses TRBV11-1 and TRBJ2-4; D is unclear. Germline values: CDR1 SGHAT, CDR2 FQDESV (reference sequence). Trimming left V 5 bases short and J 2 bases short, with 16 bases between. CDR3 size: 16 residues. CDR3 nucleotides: TGTGCCAGCAGCCGAAGACCCGACGGGTCCAAAAACATTCAGTACTTC. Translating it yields CASSRRPDGSKNIQYF.

CDR3: CASSLYPSTNTEAFF. The CDR3 bases are TGTGCCAGCAGCTTGTACCCCAGTACGAACACTGAAGCTTTCTTT. This chain connects TRBV11-1 to TRBJ1-1; no clear D gene. This CDR3 contains 15 residues. CDR1 is SGHAT and CDR2 is FQDESV in the germline V gene (reference sequence). Trimming left V 3 bases short and J 1 base short, with 12 bases between. Full variable domain (missing parts from reference TRBV11-1 and TRBJ1-1): EAEVAQSPRYKITEKSQAVAFWCDPISGHATLYWYRQILGQGPELLVQFQDESVVDDSQLPKDRFSAERLKGVDSTLKIQPAELGDSAMYLCASSLYPSTNTEAFFGQGTRLTVV.

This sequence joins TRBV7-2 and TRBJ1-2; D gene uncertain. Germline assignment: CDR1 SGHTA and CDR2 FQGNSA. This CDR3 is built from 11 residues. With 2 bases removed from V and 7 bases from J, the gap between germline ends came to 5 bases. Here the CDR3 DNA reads TGTGCCAGCAGCTTACGGGGTGGCTACACCTTC. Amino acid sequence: CASSLRGGYTF.

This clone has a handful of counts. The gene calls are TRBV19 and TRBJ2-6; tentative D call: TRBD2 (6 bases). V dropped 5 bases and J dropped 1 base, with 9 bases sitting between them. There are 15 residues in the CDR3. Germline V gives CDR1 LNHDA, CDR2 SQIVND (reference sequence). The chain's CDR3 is CASSHLASGANVLTF. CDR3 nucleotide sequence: TGTGCCAGTAGTCACCTAGCGTCTGGGGCCAACGTCCTGACTTTC.

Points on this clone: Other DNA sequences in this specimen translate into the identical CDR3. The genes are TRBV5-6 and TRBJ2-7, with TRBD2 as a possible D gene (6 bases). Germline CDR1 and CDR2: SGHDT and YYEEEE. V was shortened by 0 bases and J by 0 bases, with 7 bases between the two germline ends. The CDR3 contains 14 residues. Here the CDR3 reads CASSLVGSSYEQYF. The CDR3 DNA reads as TGTGCCAGCAGCTTGGTCGGGAGCTCCTACGAGCAGTACTTC. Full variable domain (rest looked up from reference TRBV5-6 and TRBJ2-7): DAGVTQSPTHLIKTRGQQVTLRCSPKSGHDTVSWYQQALGQGPQFIFQYYEEEERQRGNFPDRFSGHQFPNYSSELNVNALLLGDSALYLCASSLVGSSYEQYFGPGTRLTVT.

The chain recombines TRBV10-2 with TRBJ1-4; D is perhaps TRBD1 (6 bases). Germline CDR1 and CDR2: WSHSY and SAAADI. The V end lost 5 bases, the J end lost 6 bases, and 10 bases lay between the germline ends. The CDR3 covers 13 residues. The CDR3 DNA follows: TGCGCCAGCAGTCTAGGGGGGGATGAAAAACTGTTTTTT. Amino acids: CASSLGGDEKLFF.

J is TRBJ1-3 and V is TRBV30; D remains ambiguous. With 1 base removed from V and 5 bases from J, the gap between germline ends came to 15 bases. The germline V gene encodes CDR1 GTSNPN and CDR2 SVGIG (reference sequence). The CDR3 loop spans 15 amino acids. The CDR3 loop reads CAWSALGEDRNTIYF. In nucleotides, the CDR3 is TGTGCCTGGAGTGCCCTGGGTGAGGATCGAAACACCATATATTTT.

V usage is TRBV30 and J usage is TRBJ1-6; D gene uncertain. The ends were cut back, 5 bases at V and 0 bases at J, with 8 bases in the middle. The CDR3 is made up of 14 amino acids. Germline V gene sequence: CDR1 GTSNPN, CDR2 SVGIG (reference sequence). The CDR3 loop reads CAWDRSSYNSPLHF. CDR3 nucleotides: TGTGCCTGGGACCGGAGCTCCTATAATTCACCCCTCCACTTT.

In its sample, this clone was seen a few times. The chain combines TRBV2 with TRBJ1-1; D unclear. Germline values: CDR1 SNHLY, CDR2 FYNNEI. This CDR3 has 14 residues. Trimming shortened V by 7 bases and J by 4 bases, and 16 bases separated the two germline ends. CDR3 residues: CASKRSREGTEAFF. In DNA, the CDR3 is TGTGCCAGCAAGAGATCGCGGGAGGGCACTGAAGCTTTCTTT.

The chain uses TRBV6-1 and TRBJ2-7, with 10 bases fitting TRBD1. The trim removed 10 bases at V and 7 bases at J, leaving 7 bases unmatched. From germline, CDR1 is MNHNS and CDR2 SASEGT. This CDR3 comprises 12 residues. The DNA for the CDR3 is TGTGCCACGGGACGGGACAGGGGAGAGCAGTACTTC. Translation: CATGRDRGEQYF.

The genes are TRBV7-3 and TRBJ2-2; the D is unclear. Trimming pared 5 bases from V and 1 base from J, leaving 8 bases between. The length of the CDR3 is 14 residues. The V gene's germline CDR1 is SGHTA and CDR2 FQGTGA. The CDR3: CASSPHGNTGELFF. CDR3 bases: TGTGCCAGCAGCCCCCACGGGAACACCGGGGAGCTGTTTTTT.

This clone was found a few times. CDR3 sequence reads: CAWSGGQSTGELFF. Here the CDR3 DNA reads TGTGCCTGGAGTGGGGGACAGTCAACCGGGGAGCTGTTTTTT. The rearrangement uses TRBV30 and TRBJ2-2; 7 bases align to TRBD1. Trimming removed 1 base from V and 5 bases from J; junction bases left unmatched: 4. The CDR3 is made up of 14 amino acids. Germline V CDR1 and CDR2: GTSNPN, SVGIG (reference sequence).

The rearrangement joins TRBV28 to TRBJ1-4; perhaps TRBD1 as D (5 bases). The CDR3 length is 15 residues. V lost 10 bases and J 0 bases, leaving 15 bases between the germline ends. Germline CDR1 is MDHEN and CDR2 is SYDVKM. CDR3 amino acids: CATSGTSTTNEKLFF. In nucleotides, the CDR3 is TGTGCCACCTCAGGGACTAGCACAACTAATGAAAAACTGTTTTTT.

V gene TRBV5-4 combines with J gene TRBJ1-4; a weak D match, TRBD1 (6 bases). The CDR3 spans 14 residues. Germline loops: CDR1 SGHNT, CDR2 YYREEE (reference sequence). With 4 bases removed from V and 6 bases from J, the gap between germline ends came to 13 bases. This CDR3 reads CASSRPEGDEKLFF. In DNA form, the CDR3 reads TGTGCCAGCAGCCGACCAGAGGGGGATGAAAAACTGTTTTTT.

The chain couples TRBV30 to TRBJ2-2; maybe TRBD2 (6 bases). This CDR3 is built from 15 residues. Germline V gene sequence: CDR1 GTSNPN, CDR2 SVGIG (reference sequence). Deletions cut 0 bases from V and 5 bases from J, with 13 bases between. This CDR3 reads CAWSVPDGRTGELFF. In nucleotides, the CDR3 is TGTGCCTGGAGTGTACCGGACGGGAGAACCGGGGAGCTGTTTTTT.

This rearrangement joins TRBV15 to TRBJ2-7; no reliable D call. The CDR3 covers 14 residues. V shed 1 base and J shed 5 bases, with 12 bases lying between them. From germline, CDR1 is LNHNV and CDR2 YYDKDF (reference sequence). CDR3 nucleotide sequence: TGTGCCACCAGCAGAGGTCTCCTCTACGACGAGCAGTACTTC. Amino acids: CATSRGLLYDEQYF.

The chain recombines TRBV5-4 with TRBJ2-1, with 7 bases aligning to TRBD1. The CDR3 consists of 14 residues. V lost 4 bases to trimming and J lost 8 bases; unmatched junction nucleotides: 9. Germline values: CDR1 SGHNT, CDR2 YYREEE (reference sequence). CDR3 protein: CASSILTGTDEQFF. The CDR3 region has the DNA TGTGCCAGCAGCATCCTGACAGGGACGGATGAGCAGTTCTTC.

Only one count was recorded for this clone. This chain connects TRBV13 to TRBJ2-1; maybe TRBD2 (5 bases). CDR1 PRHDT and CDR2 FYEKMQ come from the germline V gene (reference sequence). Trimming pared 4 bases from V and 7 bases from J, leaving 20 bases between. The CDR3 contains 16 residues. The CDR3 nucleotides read TGTGCCAGCAGCTCCCGCGACCGCCTGCGGAGGAATGAGCAGTTCTTC. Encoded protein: CASSSRDRLRRNEQFF.

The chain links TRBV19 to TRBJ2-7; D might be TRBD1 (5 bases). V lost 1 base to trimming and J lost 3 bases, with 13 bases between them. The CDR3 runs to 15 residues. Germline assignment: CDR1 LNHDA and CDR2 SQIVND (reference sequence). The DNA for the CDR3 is TGTGCCAGTAGTATAGCAGAACAGGCACACTACGAGCAGTACTTC. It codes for CASSIAEQAHYEQYF.